This TCR beta chain was captured in a study of CD8+CD57+ T cells in acquired aplastic anemia. The template used for profiling TCR beta VDJ and CDR3 was genomic DNA. TCRdb reprocessed the reads with MiXCR, giving one entry per CDR3 protein. The sample lists about 40,000 distinct CDR3 sequences; roughly 69% were seen once. Patients chosen for sequencing had CD8+CD57+ cells that had expanded, as shown by flow cytometry. The TCR sequence derives from a human donor with aplastic anemia. Specimen: sorted CD4+, CD8+, or CD8+CD57+ T cells (not recorded which) from PBMCs.

The CDR3 reads CATSRPGSYEQYF. CDR3 DNA sequence: TGTGCCACCAGCAGACCGGGATCCTACGAGCAGTACTTC. The chain joins TRBV15 to TRBJ2-7, with a tentative D call TRBD2 (5 bases). CDR3 length equals 13 residues. V was cut by 2 bases and J by 1 base, with 6 bases left in between. Germline CDR1 LNHNV, CDR2 YYDKDF (reference sequence).